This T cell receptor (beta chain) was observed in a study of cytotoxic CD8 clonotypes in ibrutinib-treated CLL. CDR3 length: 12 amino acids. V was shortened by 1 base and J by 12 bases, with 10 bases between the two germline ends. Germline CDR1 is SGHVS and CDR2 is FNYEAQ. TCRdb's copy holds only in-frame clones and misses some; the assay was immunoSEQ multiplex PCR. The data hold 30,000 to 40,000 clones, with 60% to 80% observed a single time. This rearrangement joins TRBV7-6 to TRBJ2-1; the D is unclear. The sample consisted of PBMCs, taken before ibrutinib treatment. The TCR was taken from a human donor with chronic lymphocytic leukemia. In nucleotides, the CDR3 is TGTGCCAGCAGCTTAGAGGGCCTCTGGCAGTTCTTC. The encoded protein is CASSLEGLWQFF.